Shown below are 11 T cell receptor beta chains from a single sample sequenced in a study of chemoradiotherapy in HPV16-positive cancers (dated by TCRdb to 2021 to 2024). Libraries were made using the immunoSEQ multiplex PCR assay. Drawn from immuneACCESS, this table holds only the in-frame rearrangements with V and J called that TCRdb kept. Clones are partly lost; checked studies trace under half to an unresolved V gene and leave the rest unexplained. Recorded for this sample are about 4,700 clones; around 80% of them occurred a single time. About 5% of the sample is held by the ten biggest clonotypes. The sequenced sample was tumor tissue, obtained from a patient who underwent chemoradiotherapy. All receptors derive from a human donor with HPV-associated anogenital cancer.

The V and J genes are TRBV2 and TRBJ2-3, with D possibly matching TRBD2 (5 bases). There are 14 residues in the CDR3. Germline CDR1 is SNHLY and CDR2 is FYNNEI. V gave up 7 bases and J gave up 0 bases, with 11 bases separating them. The CDR3 sequence: CASTADSSTDTQYF. The DNA for the CDR3 is TGTGCCAGCACGGCGGACTCTAGCACAGATACGCAGTATTTT.

The V and J genes are TRBV28 and TRBJ2-4; D is perhaps TRBD1 or TRBD2 (5 bases each). V shed 6 bases and J shed 6 bases, with 15 bases lying between them. The CDR3 spans 14 residues. Germline CDR1 reads MDHEN; CDR2 reads SYDVKM. CDR3 in DNA: TGTGCCAGCAGGACCGGGACGGAGTCAAACATTCAGTACTTC. It translates to CASRTGTESNIQYF.

The V and J genes are TRBV18 and TRBJ1-1, with TRBD1 identical over 8 bases. The V gene end was trimmed by 6 bases and the J gene end by 5 bases; junction bases not matched to a gene: 14. The germline V gene has CDR1 KGHSH and CDR2 LQKENI. This CDR3 has 16 amino acids. The CDR3 region has the DNA TGTGCCAGCTCGCAGACTGTACAGGGGGGAAGTACTGAAGCTTTCTTT. This codes for CASSQTVQGGSTEAFF.

The chain combines TRBV6-1 with TRBJ1-1, with D possibly matching TRBD1 (6 bases). From germline, CDR1 is MNHNS and CDR2 SASEGT. V lost 5 bases and J lost 3, with 16 bases in between. The CDR3 is made up of 15 amino acids. The CDR3 DNA reads as TGTGCCAGCAGTCGACGGGGGCAGACCTACACTGAAGCTTTCTTT. Its protein product is CASSRRGQTYTEAFF.

The sample holds a few counts of this clone. The chain recombines TRBV19 with TRBJ1-2; tentatively, D is TRBD1 (6 bases). V was trimmed by 9 bases and J by 8 bases, leaving 16 bases between them. The CDR3 is made up of 12 amino acids. From germline, CDR1 is LNHDA and CDR2 SQIVND (reference sequence). As DNA, the CDR3 is TGTGCCAGCGCAGGGGTTTCGGGAGGCTACACCTTC. Translating gives CASAGVSGGYTF.

In its sample, this clone was seen once. This chain joins TRBV7-3 and TRBJ2-3; the D is unclear. This CDR3 region has 13 residues. Germline loops: CDR1 SGHTA, CDR2 FQGTGA. Trimming shortened V by 5 bases and J by 0 bases, and 6 bases separated the two germline ends. CDR3 sequence reads: CASSPPSTDTQYF. The CDR3, as DNA: TGTGCCAGCAGCCCTCCCAGCACAGATACGCAGTATTTT.

The sample holds a few counts of this clone. The rearrangement uses TRBV10-3 and TRBJ2-3; 9 positions match TRBD1. The germline V gene encodes CDR1 ENHRY and CDR2 SYGVKD. This CDR3 is built from 15 residues. The V and J ends lost 4 bases and 4 bases, in that order; junction bases with no gene match: 6. The DNA of the CDR3 is TGTGCCATCAGTGGGACAGGGGTTGTGGCAGATACGCAGTATTTT. Translation gives CAISGTGVVADTQYF.

The chain recombines TRBV19 with TRBJ2-3, with TRBD1 identical over 10 bases. Germline values: CDR1 LNHDA, CDR2 SQIVND (reference sequence). J gave up 4 bases and V 4 bases, and 8 bases lay outside the gene matches. This CDR3 has 16 amino acids. The CDR3 DNA follows: TGTGCCAGTAGTACCTCCGGGACAGGGGCGTCAGATACGCAGTATTTT. It specifies CASSTSGTGASDTQYF.

The chain is built from TRBV6-5 and TRBJ1-1, with D uncertain. The V end was cut by 6 bases, the J end by 2 bases, with 1 base between. The CDR3 length is 10 residues. CDR1 and CDR2 (germline): MNHEY, SVGAGI. The CDR3 DNA follows: TGTGCCAGCAGAAACACTGAAGCTTTCTTT. This sequence encodes CASRNTEAFF.

The CDR3 DNA is TGTGCCAGCGGTCCCAATAAACGCCGGGGAGCGGAGTACGAGCAGTACTTC. Amino acid sequence: CASGPNKRRGAEYEQYF. The V call is TRBV25-1, the J call TRBJ2-7, with D perhaps TRBD2 (5 bases). Germline loops: CDR1 MGHDK, CDR2 SYGVNS. V was trimmed by 8 bases and J by 4 bases, leaving 27 bases between them. The CDR3 is made up of 17 amino acids.

The chain joins TRBV5-1 to TRBJ2-7, with 7 bases identical to TRBD2. CDR1 and CDR2 from the germline V gene are SGHRS and YFSETQ. The CDR3 is 16 amino acids. After removal of 0 bases from V and 6 bases from J, the junction contained 12 bases not matched to a gene. The CDR3 loop is CASSLGLGEGRSEQYF. DNA for the CDR3: TGCGCCAGCAGCTTGGGCCTCGGGGAGGGAAGAAGCGAGCAGTACTTC.